The 12 T cell receptor beta chains below come from one sample, sequenced in a study of shared clonotypes between healthy human individuals. Sequenced by immunoSEQ multiplex PCR; TCRdb stores in-frame clones only, minus some. This table holds about 1 million clones, approximately 76% found once. Sequenced material: memory CD4+ T cells sorted from blood. Subset indicated: CD45RA-negative fraction. The receptor set was obtained from a young man in good health.

The CDR3 region has the DNA TGTGCCAGCAGTGGACGACTAGCGGGGGACCCTATCCAAGAGACCCAGTACTTC. It codes for CASSGRLAGDPIQETQYF. The chain is built from TRBV6-1 and TRBJ2-5; 12 bases fit TRBD2. Germline V lookup: CDR1 MNHNS, CDR2 SASEGT. After removal of 4 bases from V and 1 base from J, the junction contained 10 bases not matched to a gene. The length of the CDR3 is 18 residues.

The CDR3 DNA follows: TGCAGCGTTGAATCTGGAATTGCTAGCACAGATACGCAGTATTTT. Amino acids: CSVESGIASTDTQYF. This chain links TRBV29-1 with TRBJ2-3; D is uncertain. Germline V CDR1 and CDR2: SQVTM, ANQGSEA. Trimming cost V 2 bases and J 0 bases, with 12 bases left between them. This CDR3 has 15 amino acids.

The J gene is TRBJ2-2, the V gene TRBV15; no definite D call. This CDR3 is 14 amino acids long. The V and J ends lost 1 base and 9 bases respectively, with 12 bases between them. The germline V gene has CDR1 LNHNV and CDR2 YYDKDF (reference sequence). The CDR3 reads CATSRVSNIRELFF. The CDR3 nucleotides read TGTGCCACCAGCAGAGTTTCTAATATCAGGGAGCTGTTTTTT.

The rearrangement joins TRBV6-4 to TRBJ1-2; D gene uncertain. Per germline, CDR1 MRHNA and CDR2 SNTAGT. Trimming took off 6 bases at V and 2 bases at J, with 7 bases between the two ends. The CDR3 runs 12 residues. The CDR3 region has the DNA TGTGCCAGCAGAGACGGAAACTATGGCTACACCTTC. As protein: CASRDGNYGYTF.

J is TRBJ1-1 and V is TRBV29-1; 10 bases line up with TRBD1. Germline loops: CDR1 SQVTM, CDR2 ANQGSEA. This CDR3 comprises 11 residues. CDR3 nucleotide sequence: TGCAGTTGGACAGGGGGGAGAGAAGCTTTCTTT. Amino acid sequence: CSWTGGREAFF.

This sequence joins TRBV27 and TRBJ2-3; 7 bases align to TRBD2. Trimming removed 2 bases from V and 0 bases from J; junction bases left unmatched: 2. The germline CDR1 and CDR2 sequences are MNHEY and SMNVEV (reference sequence). This CDR3 region has 15 residues. CDR3 amino acids: CASSLSGASTDTQYF. The CDR3 DNA reads TGTGCCAGCAGTTTAAGCGGGGCTAGCACAGATACGCAGTATTTT.

The V gene is TRBV28, the J gene TRBJ1-6; D is unclear. The CDR3 contains 13 residues. Trimming left V 8 bases short and J 0 bases short, with 5 bases between. Germline V gene lookup returns CDR1 MDHEN and CDR2 SYDVKM. Written as DNA, the CDR3 is TGTGCCAGCGGTGACTCCTATAATTCACCCCTCCACTTT. Protein product: CASGDSYNSPLHF.

This clone has only one observation. This sequence joins TRBV6-1 and TRBJ1-1, with TRBD1 matching over 10 bases. The CDR3 has 14 amino acids. Germline V gene data show CDR1 as MNHNS and CDR2 as SASEGT. The J segment lost 3 bases and the V segment lost 6 bases, leaving 4 bases of the junction unmatched. CDR3 sequence: CASRGQGTDTEAFF. Written as DNA, the CDR3 is TGTGCCAGCAGGGGACAGGGGACGGACACTGAAGCTTTCTTT.

The chain carries TRBV18 and TRBJ2-5, with 10 bases fitting TRBD2. Germline V gene data show CDR1 as KGHSH and CDR2 as LQKENI. The J segment lost 7 bases and the V segment lost 3 bases, leaving 2 bases of the junction unmatched. CDR3 size: 13 residues. In DNA, the CDR3 is TGTGCCAGCTCACCCGGACTAGCGGCGACCCAGTACTTC. Amino acid sequence: CASSPGLAATQYF.

This clone is a singleton in its sample. This rearrangement joins TRBV10-1 to TRBJ2-3; D is unresolved. Between the trimmed V and J ends, which lost 3 bases and 5 bases, there was a span of 15 bases. The CDR3 extends over 15 amino acids. Germline V gives CDR1 WNHNN, CDR2 SYGVQD (reference sequence). CDR3 DNA sequence: TGCGCCAGCAGTGACTATGGAAATACCGGAGATACGCAGTATTTT. Protein sequence: CASSDYGNTGDTQYF.

The V gene is TRBV10-1, the J gene TRBJ1-6; maybe TRBD1 (6 bases). Trimming stripped 9 bases from V and 14 bases from J, with 17 bases between. CDR1 and CDR2 (germline): WNHNN, SYGVQD (reference sequence). There are 12 residues in the CDR3. CDR3 in DNA: TGCGCCAGTCCGGGACAACGTTTCACCCTCCACTTT. It specifies CASPGQRFTLHF.

The chain uses TRBV10-2 and TRBJ1-1, with D maybe TRBD1 (5 bases). There are 13 residues in the CDR3. Deletions cut 7 bases from V and 4 bases from J, with 13 bases between. The germline gives CDR1 WSHSY, CDR2 SAAADI. CDR3 nucleotide sequence: TGCGCCAGCACGTTTGGAAGGGGCACTGAAGCTTTCTTT. This sequence encodes CASTFGRGTEAFF.